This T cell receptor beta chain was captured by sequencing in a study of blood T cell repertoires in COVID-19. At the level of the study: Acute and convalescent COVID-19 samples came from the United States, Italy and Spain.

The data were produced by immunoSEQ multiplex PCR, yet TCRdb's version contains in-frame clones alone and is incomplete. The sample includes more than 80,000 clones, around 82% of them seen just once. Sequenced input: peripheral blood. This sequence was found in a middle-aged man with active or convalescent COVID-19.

CDR3 nucleotide sequence: TGTGCCAGCAGGGCGACTAACTACAATGAGCAGTTCTTC. Its translation is CASRATNYNEQFF. V gene TRBV12-3 or TRBV12-4 combines with J gene TRBJ2-1, with a weak D call TRBD2 (5 bases). This CDR3 comprises 13 residues. V lost 6 bases and J lost 3, with 9 bases in between.